Sequencing of this T cell receptor (beta chain) was carried out in a study of spatial heterogeneity in lung cancer. CDR3 size: 16 residues. With 5 bases removed from V and 3 bases from J, the gap between germline ends came to 18 bases. This clonotype was seen a handful of times. Time point given: sample taken at primary tumor resection. Extraction of whole RNA from tumor, nontumor lung or frozen PBMC preceded unsorted sequencing. Every TCR cDNA molecule carried a tag that served as a unique molecular identifier. TCRdb fed the 5' RACE reads into MiXCR, producing one record per CDR3 protein. Altogether thousands of distinct CDR3 sequences are present, roughly 24% being singletons, with the ten largest covering roughly 15%.

This sequence was found in a male donor with early-stage non-small cell lung cancer. Sequencing was performed on PBMCs, taken at surgery. This rearrangement joins TRBV12-3 or TRBV12-4 to TRBJ2-3, with D uncertain. CDR3 nucleotides: TGTGCCAGCAGTGTCCTGACTCCACTGGGAACAGATACGCAGTATTTT. It specifies CASSVLTPLGTDTQYF.